This is a list of T cell receptor beta chains from one sample in a study of cytomegalovirus exposure and HLA in healthy donors. TCRdb's copy holds only in-frame clones and misses some; the assay was immunoSEQ multiplex PCR. Of about 190,000 clones listed, around 90% are singletons. Sequenced: PBMCs. The receptors here all came from a woman in her late teens or twenties in good health and CMV-seronegative. The CDR3 runs from the conserved cysteine through the conserved F or W. D genes are given only for firm matches. Expanded clones get a size class; other rows say once, few or many, or leave the size out.

clone_size: NA
d_call: NA
j_call: TRBJ1-1
cdr3_length: 13
v_call: TRBV7-3
cdr3_nt: TGTGCCAGCAAAGGAGAGATCGGCACTGAAGCTTTCTTT
cdr3_aa: CASKGEIGTEAFF

clone_size: NA
d_call: NA
j_call: TRBJ2-3
cdr3_length: 11
v_call: TRBV7-9
cdr3_nt: TGTGCCAGCACCTCAGCAGATACGCAGTATTTT
cdr3_aa: CASTSADTQYF

clone_size: NA
d_call: NA
j_call: TRBJ2-3
cdr3_length: 15
v_call: TRBV30
cdr3_nt: TGTGCCTGGAGTGTACTAGCCAGGACGGGAGATACGCAGTATTTT
cdr3_aa: CAWSVLARTGDTQYF

clone_size: NA
d_call: TRBD2
j_call: TRBJ2-3
cdr3_length: 17
v_call: TRBV4-2
cdr3_nt: TGTGCCAGCAGCCATCCTTCTAGCGGGCCTAGCACAGATACGCAGTATTTT
cdr3_aa: CASSHPSSGPSTDTQYF

clone_size: NA
d_call: TRBD2
j_call: TRBJ2-7
cdr3_length: 15
v_call: TRBV7-9
cdr3_nt: TGTGCCAGCAGCCCGACTAGCGGGTATTCCTACGAGCAGTACTTC
cdr3_aa: CASSPTSGYSYEQYF

clone_size: NA
d_call: NA
j_call: TRBJ2-7
cdr3_length: 15
v_call: TRBV5-1
cdr3_nt: TGCGCCAGCAGCTGGGGCCGGGACTTCTCCTACGAGCAGTACTTC
cdr3_aa: CASSWGRDFSYEQYF

clone_size: NA
d_call: TRBD1
j_call: TRBJ1-1
cdr3_length: 14
v_call: TRBV28
cdr3_nt: TGTGCCAGCAGTTCCGGGACAGCGAACACTGAAGCTTTCTTT
cdr3_aa: CASSSGTANTEAFF

clone_size: once
d_call: TRBD1
j_call: TRBJ2-4
cdr3_length: 13
v_call: TRBV27
cdr3_nt: TGTGCATCTCAGGGGGCGGCCAAAAACATTCAGTACTTC
cdr3_aa: CASQGAAKNIQYF

clone_size: NA
d_call: NA
j_call: TRBJ2-2
cdr3_length: 18
v_call: TRBV27
cdr3_nt: TGTGCCAGCAGTTTTAAATTCCGGGTCCCCGCGAACACCGGGGAGCTGTTTTTT
cdr3_aa: CASSFKFRVPANTGELFF

clone_size: NA
d_call: TRBD1
j_call: TRBJ2-7
cdr3_length: 16
v_call: TRBV7-6
cdr3_nt: TGTGCCAGCAGCCTTCAAGTCGGGACAGGAGTCTACGAGCAGTACTTC
cdr3_aa: CASSLQVGTGVYEQYF

clone_size: NA
d_call: NA
j_call: TRBJ1-2
cdr3_length: 14
v_call: TRBV30
cdr3_nt: TGTGCCTGGAGTCCCACAGCAAGTAACTATGGCTACACCTTC
cdr3_aa: CAWSPTASNYGYTF

clone_size: NA
d_call: NA
j_call: TRBJ2-1
cdr3_length: 14
v_call: TRBV19
cdr3_nt: TGTGCCAGTAGTATTGTGACTCGAAGCGATGAGCAGTTCTTC
cdr3_aa: CASSIVTRSDEQFF

clone_size: NA
d_call: NA
j_call: TRBJ1-5
cdr3_length: 12
v_call: TRBV7-2
cdr3_nt: TGTGCCAGCAGCCGACCGGGGCAGCCCCAGCATTTT
cdr3_aa: CASSRPGQPQHF

clone_size: NA
d_call: NA
j_call: TRBJ1-1
cdr3_length: 15
v_call: TRBV6-5
cdr3_nt: TGTGCCAGCAGCACTGGGGCCAGGCGAGACACTGAAGCTTTCTTT
cdr3_aa: CASSTGARRDTEAFF

clone_size: NA
d_call: NA
j_call: TRBJ2-7
cdr3_length: 15
v_call: TRBV11-2
cdr3_nt: TGTGCCAGCAGCCCGTACCAACAGGGCCCCTACGAGCAGTACTTC
cdr3_aa: CASSPYQQGPYEQYF

clone_size: NA
d_call: NA
j_call: TRBJ1-1
cdr3_length: 17
v_call: TRBV5-1
cdr3_nt: TGCGCCAGCAGCTTGGCGATTGGGACACCATCGAACACTGAAGCTTTCTTT
cdr3_aa: CASSLAIGTPSNTEAFF

clone_size: NA
d_call: NA
j_call: TRBJ2-2
cdr3_length: 13
v_call: TRBV5-1
cdr3_nt: TGCGCCAGCAGCTTGTCAGTCACCGGGGAGCTGTTTTTT
cdr3_aa: CASSLSVTGELFF

clone_size: NA
d_call: TRBD1
j_call: TRBJ1-2
cdr3_length: 13
v_call: TRBV7-9
cdr3_nt: TGTGCCAGCAGTTCTGGACAGGCTGGTGGCTACACCTTC
cdr3_aa: CASSSGQAGGYTF

clone_size: once
d_call: NA
j_call: TRBJ2-7
cdr3_length: 14
v_call: TRBV9
cdr3_nt: TGTGCCAGCAGCGCGACTCCGAACTCCTACGAGCAGTACTTC
cdr3_aa: CASSATPNSYEQYF

clone_size: NA
d_call: TRBD1
j_call: TRBJ2-7
cdr3_length: 13
v_call: TRBV7-6
cdr3_nt: TGTGCCAGCAGCTTACAGGGGGCTAATGAGCAGTACTTC
cdr3_aa: CASSLQGANEQYF

clone_size: NA
d_call: NA
j_call: TRBJ2-5
cdr3_length: 13
v_call: TRBV19
cdr3_nt: TGTGCCAGTAGTATAGCCAGTGCTGAGACCCAGTACTTC
cdr3_aa: CASSIASAETQYF

clone_size: NA
d_call: NA
j_call: TRBJ2-2
cdr3_length: 15
v_call: TRBV7-9
cdr3_nt: TGTGCCAGCCACAAAGAGTCCCGGGGTTACGGGGAGCTGTTTTTT
cdr3_aa: CASHKESRGYGELFF

clone_size: NA
d_call: NA
j_call: TRBJ1-2
cdr3_length: 14
v_call: TRBV28
cdr3_nt: TGTGCCAGCAGCACATTGACAGATAACTATGGCTACACCTTC
cdr3_aa: CASSTLTDNYGYTF

clone_size: NA
d_call: TRBD1
j_call: TRBJ2-1
cdr3_length: 15
v_call: TRBV15
cdr3_nt: TGTGCCACCAGCAGAGATACAGGGGCCTACAATGAGCAGTTCTTC
cdr3_aa: CATSRDTGAYNEQFF

clone_size: NA
d_call: TRBD1
j_call: TRBJ1-1
cdr3_length: 14
v_call: TRBV7-2
cdr3_nt: TGTGCCAGCAGCTTCGACAGGGAGAACACTGAAGCTTTCTTT
cdr3_aa: CASSFDRENTEAFF

clone_size: NA
d_call: TRBD1
j_call: TRBJ2-3
cdr3_length: 16
v_call: TRBV19
cdr3_nt: TGTGCCAGTAGTATACGGACAGGGGCGTTCGCAGATACGCAGTATTTT
cdr3_aa: CASSIRTGAFADTQYF

clone_size: NA
d_call: TRBD2
j_call: TRBJ2-1
cdr3_length: 15
v_call: TRBV2
cdr3_nt: TGTGCCAGCAGTGAAGGTCTAGCGGGGACCACTGAGCAGTTCTTC
cdr3_aa: CASSEGLAGTTEQFF

clone_size: NA
d_call: TRBD2
j_call: TRBJ2-3
cdr3_length: 15
v_call: TRBV7-2
cdr3_nt: TGTGCCAGCAGCATCTCAAGCGGGGGGGCAGATACGCAGTATTTT
cdr3_aa: CASSISSGGADTQYF

clone_size: NA
d_call: NA
j_call: TRBJ2-7
cdr3_length: 13
v_call: TRBV27
cdr3_nt: TGTGCCAGCAGTTTATCCGGCGGATACGAGCAGTACTTC
cdr3_aa: CASSLSGGYEQYF

clone_size: NA
d_call: NA
j_call: TRBJ2-5
cdr3_length: 10
v_call: TRBV20-1
cdr3_nt: TGCAGTGCTCACAGGGAGACCCAGTACTTC
cdr3_aa: CSAHRETQYF

clone_size: NA
d_call: TRBD1
j_call: TRBJ2-1
cdr3_length: 15
v_call: TRBV19
cdr3_nt: TGTGCCAGTAAGGTCGGGACAGGGGGTAACAATGAGCAGTTCTTC
cdr3_aa: CASKVGTGGNNEQFF

clone_size: NA
d_call: TRBD2
j_call: TRBJ2-1
cdr3_length: 12
v_call: TRBV29-1
cdr3_nt: TGCAGCGTTGTTCGGCGGGAGAATGAGCAGTTCTTC
cdr3_aa: CSVVRRENEQFF

clone_size: NA
d_call: NA
j_call: TRBJ1-5
cdr3_length: 13
v_call: TRBV2
cdr3_nt: TGTGCCAGCAGCGTACAACAGTGGCAGCCCCAGCATTTT
cdr3_aa: CASSVQQWQPQHF

clone_size: NA
d_call: NA
j_call: TRBJ2-1
cdr3_length: 17
v_call: TRBV11-1
cdr3_nt: TGTGCCAGCAGCTTAAGGGTTCAGGGGAGCTCCTACAATGAGCAGTTCTTC
cdr3_aa: CASSLRVQGSSYNEQFF

clone_size: NA
d_call: TRBD1
j_call: TRBJ1-2
cdr3_length: 19
v_call: TRBV4-1
cdr3_nt: TGCGCCAGCAGCCACCCTAACAGGGGGAAAAGGGGATCTAACTATGGCTACACCTTC
cdr3_aa: CASSHPNRGKRGSNYGYTF

clone_size: NA
d_call: NA
j_call: TRBJ2-1
cdr3_length: 15
v_call: TRBV7-3
cdr3_nt: TGTGCCAGCAGCGTGCGGGACGGGGCTTTCAATGAGCAGTTCTTC
cdr3_aa: CASSVRDGAFNEQFF

clone_size: NA
d_call: TRBD1
j_call: TRBJ1-1
cdr3_length: 18
v_call: TRBV7-8
cdr3_nt: TGTGCCAGCAGCTCCCCCCGGTGGACAGGGGGGAAGGGCACTGAAGCTTTCTTT
cdr3_aa: CASSSPRWTGGKGTEAFF

clone_size: NA
d_call: NA
j_call: TRBJ1-1
cdr3_length: 15
v_call: TRBV19
cdr3_nt: TGTGCCAGTACCCCGGCGGGGGCGCCGAACACTGAAGCTTTCTTT
cdr3_aa: CASTPAGAPNTEAFF

clone_size: NA
d_call: NA
j_call: TRBJ2-7
cdr3_length: 15
v_call: TRBV6-6
cdr3_nt: TGTGCCAGCAGTAGACTTAGCGGACCGGACGACGAGCAGTACTTC
cdr3_aa: CASSRLSGPDDEQYF

clone_size: few
d_call: NA
j_call: TRBJ2-3
cdr3_length: 14
v_call: TRBV6-4
cdr3_nt: TGTGCCAGCAGTCCCTTACCCAGATCGGATACGCAGTATTTT
cdr3_aa: CASSPLPRSDTQYF

clone_size: NA
d_call: NA
j_call: TRBJ1-6
cdr3_length: 14
v_call: TRBV19
cdr3_nt: TGTGCCAGTAGTATTGGCCCAGGGGTGTCACCCCTCCACTTT
cdr3_aa: CASSIGPGVSPLHF

clone_size: few
d_call: NA
j_call: TRBJ1-2
cdr3_length: 13
v_call: TRBV6-1
cdr3_nt: TGTGCCAGCAGGATGACAGGCCCCTATGGCTACACCTTC
cdr3_aa: CASRMTGPYGYTF

clone_size: NA
d_call: NA
j_call: TRBJ2-2
cdr3_length: 16
v_call: TRBV21-1
cdr3_nt: TGTGCCAGCAACCAAGAGGGCCGCGAGAACACCGGGGAGCTGTTTTTT
cdr3_aa: CASNQEGRENTGELFF

clone_size: NA
d_call: NA
j_call: TRBJ2-7
cdr3_length: 15
v_call: TRBV18
cdr3_nt: TGTGCCAGCTCACCGGAGACGGGAGTGTCCTACGAGCAGTACTTC
cdr3_aa: CASSPETGVSYEQYF

clone_size: NA
d_call: TRBD1
j_call: TRBJ2-7
cdr3_length: 13
v_call: TRBV13
cdr3_nt: TGTGCCAGCAGCTTAGGACAGGGGCAAGGGCAGTACTTC
cdr3_aa: CASSLGQGQGQYF

clone_size: NA
d_call: NA
j_call: TRBJ2-1
cdr3_length: 14
v_call: TRBV30
cdr3_nt: TGTGCCTCCTCGCGCGCGGGGATCTACAATGAGCAGTTCTTC
cdr3_aa: CASSRAGIYNEQFF

clone_size: NA
d_call: NA
j_call: TRBJ2-1
cdr3_length: 16
v_call: TRBV9
cdr3_nt: TGTGCCAGCAGCCCTGCGGCGAGGGGGACCGTCAATGAGCAGTTCTTC
cdr3_aa: CASSPAARGTVNEQFF

clone_size: NA
d_call: NA
j_call: TRBJ2-3
cdr3_length: 13
v_call: TRBV7-8
cdr3_nt: TGTGCCAGCAGCTTAGACAGGCGCGATACGCAGTATTTT
cdr3_aa: CASSLDRRDTQYF

clone_size: NA
d_call: NA
j_call: TRBJ1-5
cdr3_length: 14
v_call: TRBV25-1
cdr3_nt: TGTGCCAGCAGCCTGGGGGGGTGCAATCAGCCCCAGCATTTT
cdr3_aa: CASSLGGCNQPQHF

clone_size: NA
d_call: NA
j_call: TRBJ2-5
cdr3_length: 14
v_call: TRBV6-1
cdr3_nt: TGTGCCAGCGTTAGGTGGGCAGGGCAAGAGACCCAGTACTTC
cdr3_aa: CASVRWAGQETQYF

clone_size: NA
d_call: NA
j_call: TRBJ1-5
cdr3_length: 14
v_call: TRBV7-2
cdr3_nt: TGTGCCAGCAGCTCCCGCGGGGGCAATCAGCCCCAGCATTTT
cdr3_aa: CASSSRGGNQPQHF

clone_size: NA
d_call: TRBD1
j_call: TRBJ1-4
cdr3_length: 15
v_call: TRBV6-1
cdr3_nt: TGTGCCAGCAGACACACAGGGGGCGCCGGTGAAAAACTGTTTTTT
cdr3_aa: CASRHTGGAGEKLFF